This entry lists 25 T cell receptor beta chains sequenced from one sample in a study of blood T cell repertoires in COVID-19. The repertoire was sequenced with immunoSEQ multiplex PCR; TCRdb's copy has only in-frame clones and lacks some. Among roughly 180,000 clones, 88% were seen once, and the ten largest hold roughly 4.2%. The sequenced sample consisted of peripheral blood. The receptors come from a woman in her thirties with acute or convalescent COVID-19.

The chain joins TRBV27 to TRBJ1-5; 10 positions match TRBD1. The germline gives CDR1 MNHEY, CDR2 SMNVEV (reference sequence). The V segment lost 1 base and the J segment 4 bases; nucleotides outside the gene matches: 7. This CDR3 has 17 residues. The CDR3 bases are TGTGCCAGCAGTTTATTCGGACCGGGACAGGGGAATCAGCCCCAGCATTTT. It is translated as CASSLFGPGQGNQPQHF.

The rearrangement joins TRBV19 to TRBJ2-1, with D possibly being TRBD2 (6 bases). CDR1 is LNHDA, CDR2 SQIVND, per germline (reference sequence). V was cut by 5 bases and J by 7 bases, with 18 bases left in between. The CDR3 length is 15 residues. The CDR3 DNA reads TGTGCCAGTAGTGCCTCGGGACTGTGGAAGAATGAGCAGTTCTTC. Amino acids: CASSASGLWKNEQFF. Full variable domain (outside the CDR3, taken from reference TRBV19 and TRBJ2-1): DGGITQSPKYLFRKEGQNVTLSCEQNLNHDAMYWYRQDPGQGLRLIYYSQIVNDFQKGDIAEGYSVSREKKESFPLTVTSAQKNPTAFYLCASSASGLWKNEQFFGPGTRLTVL.

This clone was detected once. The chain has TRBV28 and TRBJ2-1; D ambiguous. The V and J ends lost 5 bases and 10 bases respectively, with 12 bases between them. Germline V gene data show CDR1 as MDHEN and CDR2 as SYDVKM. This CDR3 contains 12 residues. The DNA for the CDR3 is TGTGCCAGCAGTCCTTATGTGGGCGAGCAGTTCTTC. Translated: CASSPYVGEQFF.

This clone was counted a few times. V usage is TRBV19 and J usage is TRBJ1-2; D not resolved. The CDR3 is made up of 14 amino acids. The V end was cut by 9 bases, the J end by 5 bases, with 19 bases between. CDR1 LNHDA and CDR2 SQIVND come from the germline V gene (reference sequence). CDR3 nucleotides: TGTGCCAGCAAACTCAAGGAGGGCCCTTATGGCTACACCTTC. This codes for CASKLKEGPYGYTF.

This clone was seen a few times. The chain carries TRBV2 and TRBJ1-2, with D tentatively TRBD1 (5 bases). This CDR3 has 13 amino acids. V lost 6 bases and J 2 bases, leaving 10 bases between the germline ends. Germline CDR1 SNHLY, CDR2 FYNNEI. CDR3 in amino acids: CASRQGLNYGYTF. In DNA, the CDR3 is TGTGCCAGCAGGCAGGGATTAAACTATGGCTACACCTTC.

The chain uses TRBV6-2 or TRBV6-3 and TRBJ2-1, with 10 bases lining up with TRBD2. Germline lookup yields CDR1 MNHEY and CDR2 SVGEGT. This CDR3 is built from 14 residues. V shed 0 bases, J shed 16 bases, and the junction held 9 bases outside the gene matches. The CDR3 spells CASSYSIGTSVYFF. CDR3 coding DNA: TGTGCCAGCAGTTACTCGATAGGGACTAGCGTGTATTTCTTC.

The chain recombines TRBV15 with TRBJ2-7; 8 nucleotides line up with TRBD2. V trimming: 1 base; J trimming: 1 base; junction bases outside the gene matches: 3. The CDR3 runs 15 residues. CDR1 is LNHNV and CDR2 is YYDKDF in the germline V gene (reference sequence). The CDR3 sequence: CATSRAGGLSYEQYF. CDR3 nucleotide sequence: TGTGCCACCAGCAGAGCGGGGGGGCTTTCCTACGAGCAGTACTTC.

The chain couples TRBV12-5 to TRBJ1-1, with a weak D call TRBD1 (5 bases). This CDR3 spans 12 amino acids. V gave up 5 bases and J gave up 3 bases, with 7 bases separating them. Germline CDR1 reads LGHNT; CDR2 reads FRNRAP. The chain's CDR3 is CASGTTDTEAFF. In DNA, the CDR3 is TGTGCTAGTGGTACGACAGACACTGAAGCTTTCTTT.

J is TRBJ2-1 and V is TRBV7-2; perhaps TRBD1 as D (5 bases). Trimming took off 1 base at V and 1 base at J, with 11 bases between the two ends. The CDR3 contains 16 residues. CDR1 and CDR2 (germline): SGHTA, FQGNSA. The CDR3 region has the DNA TGTGCCAGCAGCTTAGTCCAGGGCCTTTCCTACAATGAGCAGTTCTTC. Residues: CASSLVQGLSYNEQFF.

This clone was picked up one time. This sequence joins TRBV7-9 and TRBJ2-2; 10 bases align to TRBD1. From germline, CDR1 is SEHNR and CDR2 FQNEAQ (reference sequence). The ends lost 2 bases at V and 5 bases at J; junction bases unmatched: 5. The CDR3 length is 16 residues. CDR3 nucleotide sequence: TGTGCCAGCAGCTTAAGGGGACAGGGGAAGACCGGGGAGCTGTTTTTT. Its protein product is CASSLRGQGKTGELFF. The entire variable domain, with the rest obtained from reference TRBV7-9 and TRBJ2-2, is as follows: DTGVSQNPRHKITKRGQNVTFRCDPISEHNRLYWYRQTLGQGPEFLTYFQNEAQLEKSRLLSDRFSAERPKGSFSTLEIQRTEQGDSAMYLCASSLRGQGKTGELFFGEGSRLTVL.

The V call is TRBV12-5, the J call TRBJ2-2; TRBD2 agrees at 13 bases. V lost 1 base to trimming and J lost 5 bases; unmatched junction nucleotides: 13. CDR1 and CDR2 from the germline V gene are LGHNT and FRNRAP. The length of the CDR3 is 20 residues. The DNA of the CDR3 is TGTGCTAGTGGTTTGGCCCGGACCACAATACTAGCGGGAGGGACCGGGGAGCTGTTTTTT. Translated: CASGLARTTILAGGTGELFF. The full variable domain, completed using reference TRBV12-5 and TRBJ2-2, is DARVTQTPRHKVTEMGQEVTMRCQPILGHNTVFWYRQTMMQGLELLAYFRNRAPLDDSGMPKDRFSAEMPDATLATLKIQPSEPRDSAVYFCASGLARTTILAGGTGELFFGEGSRLTVL.

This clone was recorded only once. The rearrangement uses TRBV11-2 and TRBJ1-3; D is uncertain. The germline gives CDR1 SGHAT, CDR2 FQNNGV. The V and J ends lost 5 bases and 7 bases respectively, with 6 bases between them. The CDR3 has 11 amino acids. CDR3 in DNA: TGTGCCAGCAGCCACGGGAACACCATATATTTT. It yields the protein CASSHGNTIYF.

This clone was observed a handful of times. The CDR3 nucleotides are TGTGCCACGCGCGTGGGGACAACGGAAAAACTGTTTTTT. Its protein product is CATRVGTTEKLFF. The gene calls are TRBV28 and TRBJ1-4; weak D call: TRBD1 (6 bases). V gave up 10 bases and J gave up 8 bases, with 17 bases separating them. Germline V gives CDR1 MDHEN, CDR2 SYDVKM. The CDR3 has 13 residues.

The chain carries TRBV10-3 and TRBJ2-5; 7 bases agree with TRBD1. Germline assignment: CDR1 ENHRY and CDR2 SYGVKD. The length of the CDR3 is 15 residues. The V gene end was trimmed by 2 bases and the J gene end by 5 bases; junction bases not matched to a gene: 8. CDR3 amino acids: CAISEGTAEGETQYF. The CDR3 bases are TGTGCCATCAGTGAGGGGACAGCCGAGGGCGAGACCCAGTACTTC.

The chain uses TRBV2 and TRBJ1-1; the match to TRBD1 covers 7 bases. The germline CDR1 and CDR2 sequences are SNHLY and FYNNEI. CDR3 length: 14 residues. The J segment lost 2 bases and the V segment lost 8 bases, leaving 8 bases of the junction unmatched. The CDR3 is CASDSWTGNTEAFF. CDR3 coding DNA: TGTGCCAGCGACTCTTGGACAGGAAACACTGAAGCTTTCTTT.

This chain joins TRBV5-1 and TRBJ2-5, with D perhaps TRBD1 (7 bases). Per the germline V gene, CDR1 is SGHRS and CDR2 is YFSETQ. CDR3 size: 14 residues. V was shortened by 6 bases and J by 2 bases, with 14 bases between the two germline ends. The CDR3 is CASTSTGTQETQYF. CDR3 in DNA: TGCGCCAGCACTTCGACAGGGACTCAAGAGACCCAGTACTTC. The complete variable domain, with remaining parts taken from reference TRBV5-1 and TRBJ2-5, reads KAGVTQTPRYLIKTRGQQVTLSCSPISGHRSVSWYQQTPGQGLQFLFEYFSETQRNKGNFPGRFSGRQFSNSRSEMNVSTLELGDSALYLCASTSTGTQETQYFGPGTRLLVL.

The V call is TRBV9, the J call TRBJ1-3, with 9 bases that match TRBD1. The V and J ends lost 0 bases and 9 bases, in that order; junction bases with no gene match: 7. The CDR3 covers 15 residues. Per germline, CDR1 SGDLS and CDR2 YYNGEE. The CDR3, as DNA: TGTGCCAGCAGCGTAGGAGGACAGGGGAGAGGCACCATATATTTT. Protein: CASSVGGQGRGTIYF.

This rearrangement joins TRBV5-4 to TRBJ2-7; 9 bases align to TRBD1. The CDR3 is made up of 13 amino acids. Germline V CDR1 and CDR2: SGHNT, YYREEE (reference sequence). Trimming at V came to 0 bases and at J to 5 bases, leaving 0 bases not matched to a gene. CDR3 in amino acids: CASSLGDRDEQYF. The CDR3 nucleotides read TGTGCCAGCAGCTTGGGGGACAGGGACGAGCAGTACTTC.

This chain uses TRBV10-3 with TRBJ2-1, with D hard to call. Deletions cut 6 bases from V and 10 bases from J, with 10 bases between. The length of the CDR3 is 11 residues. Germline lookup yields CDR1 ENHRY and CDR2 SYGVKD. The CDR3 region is CAISSTREQFF. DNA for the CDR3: TGTGCCATCAGCTCAACCCGGGAGCAGTTCTTC.

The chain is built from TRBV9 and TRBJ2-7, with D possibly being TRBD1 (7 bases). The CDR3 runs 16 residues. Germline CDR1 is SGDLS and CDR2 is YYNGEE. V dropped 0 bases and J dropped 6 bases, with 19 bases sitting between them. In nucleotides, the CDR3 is TGTGCCAGCAGCGTAGCTTTATCCGGGACAGCGGGCGAGCAGTACTTC. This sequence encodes CASSVALSGTAGEQYF.

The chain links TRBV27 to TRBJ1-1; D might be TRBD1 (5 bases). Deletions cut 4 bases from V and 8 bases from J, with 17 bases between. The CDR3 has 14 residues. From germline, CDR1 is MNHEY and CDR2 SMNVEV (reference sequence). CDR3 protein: CASSYYFPAGEAFF. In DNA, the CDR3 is TGTGCCAGCAGTTATTATTTCCCGGCAGGGGAAGCTTTCTTT.

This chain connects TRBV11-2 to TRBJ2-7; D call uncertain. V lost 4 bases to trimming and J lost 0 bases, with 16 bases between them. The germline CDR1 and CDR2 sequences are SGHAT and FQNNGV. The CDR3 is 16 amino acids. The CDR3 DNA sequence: TGTGCCAGCAGCTCCCGCCCGCAGTTCAGCTCCTACGAGCAGTACTTC. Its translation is CASSSRPQFSSYEQYF.

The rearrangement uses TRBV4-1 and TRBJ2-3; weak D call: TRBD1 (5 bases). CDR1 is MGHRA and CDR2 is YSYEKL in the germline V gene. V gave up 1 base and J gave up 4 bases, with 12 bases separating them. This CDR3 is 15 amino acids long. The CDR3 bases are TGCGCCAGCAGCCAAGCGGGCAGGGAAGCAGATACGCAGTATTTT. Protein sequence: CASSQAGREADTQYF.

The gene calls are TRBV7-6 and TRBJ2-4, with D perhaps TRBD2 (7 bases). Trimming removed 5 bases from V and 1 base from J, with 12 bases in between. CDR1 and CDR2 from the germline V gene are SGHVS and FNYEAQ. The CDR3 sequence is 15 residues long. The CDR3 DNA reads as TGTGCCAGCAGCGGGGGGGCCTGGGCCAAAAACATTCAGTACTTC. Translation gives CASSGGAWAKNIQYF.

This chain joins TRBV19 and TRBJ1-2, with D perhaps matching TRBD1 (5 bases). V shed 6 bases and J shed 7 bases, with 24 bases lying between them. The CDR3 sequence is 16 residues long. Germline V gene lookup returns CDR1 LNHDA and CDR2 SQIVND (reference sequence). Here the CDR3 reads CASSSQRDREEFGYTF. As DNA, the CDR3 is TGTGCCAGTAGCTCCCAGAGGGACCGGGAGGAGTTTGGCTACACCTTC.